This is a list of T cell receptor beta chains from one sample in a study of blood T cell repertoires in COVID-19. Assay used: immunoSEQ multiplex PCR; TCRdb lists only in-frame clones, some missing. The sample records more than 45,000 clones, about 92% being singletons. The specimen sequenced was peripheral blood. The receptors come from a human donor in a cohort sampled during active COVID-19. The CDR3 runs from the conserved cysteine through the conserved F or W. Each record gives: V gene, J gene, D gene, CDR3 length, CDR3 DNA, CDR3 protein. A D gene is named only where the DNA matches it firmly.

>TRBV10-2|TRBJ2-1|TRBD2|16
TGCGCCAGCACCACAGTCGGAGGCGGGAGCTACAATGAGCAGTTCTTC
CASTTVGGGSYNEQFF
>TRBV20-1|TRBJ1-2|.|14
TGCAGTGCTAGTGTGGGAGGGGATGGCTATGGCTACACCTTC
CSASVGGDGYGYTF
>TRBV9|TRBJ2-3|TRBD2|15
TGTGCCAGCAGCTTTAGCGGGAGCGGCACAGATACGCAGTATTTT
CASSFSGSGTDTQYF
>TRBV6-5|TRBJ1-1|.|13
TGTGCCAGCGTAGACAGGCTGAACACTGAAGCTTTCTTT
CASVDRLNTEAFF
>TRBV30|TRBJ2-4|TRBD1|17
TGTGCCTGGAGTCGGGACAGGGGCTCGGGGGGCAAAAACATTCAGTACTTC
CAWSRDRGSGGKNIQYF
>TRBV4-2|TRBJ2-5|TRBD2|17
TGTGCCAGCAGCCAAGATCCCGCTAGCGGGAGGGAAGAGACCCAGTACTTC
CASSQDPASGREETQYF
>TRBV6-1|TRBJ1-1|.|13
TGTGCCAGCAGTGAATCGGGGGGGCGCGGAGCTTTCTTT
CASSESGGRGAFF
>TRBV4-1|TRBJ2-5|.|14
TGCGCCAGCAGCCTCCAGGGGTACCAAGAGACCCAGTACTTC
CASSLQGYQETQYF
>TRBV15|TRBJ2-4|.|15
TGTGCCACCAGCAGAGAACGGGTAGCCAAAAACATTCAGTACTTC
CATSRERVAKNIQYF
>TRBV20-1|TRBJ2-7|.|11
TGCAGTGCTAGAGAGTTCTCCGAGCAGTACTTC
CSAREFSEQYF
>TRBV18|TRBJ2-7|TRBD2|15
TGTGCCAGCTCATTCGCGGGACTAGGGCCCTACGAGCAGTACTTC
CASSFAGLGPYEQYF